One T cell receptor beta chain is described in this entry. The data originate from a study of cytomegalovirus exposure and HLA in healthy donors. Across the whole study: It was reported in a later analysis that the same platform had been used for the 120 validation repertoires as for the 666 first-cohort repertoires.

Measured with immunoSEQ multiplex PCR; TCRdb has only the in-frame clones, and not every one. The sample has tens of thousands of clones, roughly 96% seen once. What was sequenced was PBMCs. This sequence originates from a woman under 30 in good health and CMV-seronegative.

Here the CDR3 reads CASSLAQKRNEKLFF. DNA of the CDR3: TGTGCCAGCAGCTTAGCCCAAAAGCGTAATGAAAAACTGTTTTTT. The chain has TRBV7-2 and TRBJ1-4; D uncertain. Germline V gene data show CDR1 as SGHTA and CDR2 as FQGNSA. This CDR3 spans 15 amino acids. Trimming took 0 bases from V and 4 from J, leaving 9 bases between them. Filled out from reference TRBV7-2 and TRBJ1-4, the complete variable domain reads GAGVSQSPSNKVTEKGKDVELRCDPISGHTALYWYRQSLGQGLEFLIYFQGNSAPDKSGLPSDRFSAERTGGSVSTLTIQRTQQEDSAVYLCASSLAQKRNEKLFFGSGTQLSVL.